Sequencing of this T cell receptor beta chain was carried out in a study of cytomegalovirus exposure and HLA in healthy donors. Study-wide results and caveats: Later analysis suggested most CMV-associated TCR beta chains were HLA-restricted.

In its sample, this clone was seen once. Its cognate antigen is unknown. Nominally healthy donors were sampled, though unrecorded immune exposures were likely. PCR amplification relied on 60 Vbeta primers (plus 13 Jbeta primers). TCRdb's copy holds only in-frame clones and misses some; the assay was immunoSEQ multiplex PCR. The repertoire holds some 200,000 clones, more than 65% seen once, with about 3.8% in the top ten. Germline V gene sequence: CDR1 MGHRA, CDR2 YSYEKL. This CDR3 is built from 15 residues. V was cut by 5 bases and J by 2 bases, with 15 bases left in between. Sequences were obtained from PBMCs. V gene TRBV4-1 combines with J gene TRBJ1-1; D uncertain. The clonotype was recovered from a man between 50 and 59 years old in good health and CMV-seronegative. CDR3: CASSERQVGNTEAFF. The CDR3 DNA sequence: TGCGCCAGCAGCGAAAGGCAGGTCGGAAACACTGAAGCTTTCTTT.